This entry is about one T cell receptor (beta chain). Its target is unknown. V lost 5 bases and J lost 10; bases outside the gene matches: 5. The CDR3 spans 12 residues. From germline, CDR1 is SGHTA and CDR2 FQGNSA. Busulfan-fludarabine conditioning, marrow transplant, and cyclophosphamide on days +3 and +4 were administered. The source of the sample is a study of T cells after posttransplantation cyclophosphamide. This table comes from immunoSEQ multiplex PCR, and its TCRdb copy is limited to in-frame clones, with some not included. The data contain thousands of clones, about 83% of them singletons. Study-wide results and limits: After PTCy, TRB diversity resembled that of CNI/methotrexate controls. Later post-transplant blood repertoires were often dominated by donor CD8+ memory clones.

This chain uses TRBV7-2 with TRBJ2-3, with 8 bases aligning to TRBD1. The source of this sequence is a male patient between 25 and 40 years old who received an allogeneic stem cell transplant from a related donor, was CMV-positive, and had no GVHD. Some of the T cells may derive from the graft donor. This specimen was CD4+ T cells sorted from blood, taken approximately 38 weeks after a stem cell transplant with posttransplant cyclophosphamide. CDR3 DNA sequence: TGTGCCAGCAGCCTAGGACAGGGACCGCAGTATTTT. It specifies CASSLGQGPQYF.